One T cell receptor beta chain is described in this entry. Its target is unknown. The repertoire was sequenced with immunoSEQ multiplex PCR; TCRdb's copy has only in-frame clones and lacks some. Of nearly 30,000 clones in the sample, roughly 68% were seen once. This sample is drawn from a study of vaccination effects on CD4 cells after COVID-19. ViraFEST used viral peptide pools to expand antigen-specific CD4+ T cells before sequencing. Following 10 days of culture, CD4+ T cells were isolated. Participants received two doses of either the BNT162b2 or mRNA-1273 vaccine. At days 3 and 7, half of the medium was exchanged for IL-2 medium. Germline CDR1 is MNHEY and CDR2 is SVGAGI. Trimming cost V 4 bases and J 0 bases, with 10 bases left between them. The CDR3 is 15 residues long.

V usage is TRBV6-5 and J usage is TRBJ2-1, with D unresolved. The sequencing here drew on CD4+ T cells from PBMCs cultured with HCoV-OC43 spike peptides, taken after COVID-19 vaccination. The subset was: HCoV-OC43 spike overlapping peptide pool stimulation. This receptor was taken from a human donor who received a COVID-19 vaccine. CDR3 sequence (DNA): TGTGCCAGCAGTTGGGGATCCAGCTCCTACAATGAGCAGTTCTTC. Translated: CASSWGSSSYNEQFF.